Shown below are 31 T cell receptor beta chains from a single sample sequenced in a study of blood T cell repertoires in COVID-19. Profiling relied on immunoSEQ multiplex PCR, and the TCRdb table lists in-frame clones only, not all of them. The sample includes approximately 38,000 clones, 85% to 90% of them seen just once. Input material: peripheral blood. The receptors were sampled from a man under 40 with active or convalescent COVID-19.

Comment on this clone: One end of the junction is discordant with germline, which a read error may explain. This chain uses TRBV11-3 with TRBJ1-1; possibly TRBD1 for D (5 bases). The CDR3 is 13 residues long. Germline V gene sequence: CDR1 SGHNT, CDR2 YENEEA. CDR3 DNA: TGTGCCAGCAGCTTAGACCCGGCAGGGAGGGCCCTCTTT. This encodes CASSLDPAGRALF. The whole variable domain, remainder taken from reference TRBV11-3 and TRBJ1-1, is EAGVVQSPRYKIIEKKQPVAFWCNPISGHNTLYWYLQNLGQGPELLIRYENEEAVDDSQLPKDRFSAERLKGVDSTLKIQPAELGDSAVYLCASSLDPAGRALFGQGTRLTVV.

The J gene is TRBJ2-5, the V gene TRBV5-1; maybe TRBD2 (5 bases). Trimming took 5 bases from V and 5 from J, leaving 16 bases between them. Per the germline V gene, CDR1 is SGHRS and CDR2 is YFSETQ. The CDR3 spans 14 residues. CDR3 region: CASSPGRVVETQYF. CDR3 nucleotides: TGCGCCAGCAGTCCCGGGCGGGTTGTTGAGACCCAGTACTTC.

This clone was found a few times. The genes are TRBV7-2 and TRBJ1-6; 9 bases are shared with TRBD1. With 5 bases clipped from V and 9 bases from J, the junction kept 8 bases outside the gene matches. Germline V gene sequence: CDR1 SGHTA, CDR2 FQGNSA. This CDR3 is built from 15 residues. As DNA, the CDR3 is TGTGCCAGCAGCCCAAGGACAGGGGCCGGTTCACCCCTCCACTTT. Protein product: CASSPRTGAGSPLHF. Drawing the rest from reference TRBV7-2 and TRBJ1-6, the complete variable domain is GAGVSQSPSNKVTEKGKDVELRCDPISGHTALYWYRQSLGQGLEFLIYFQGNSAPDKSGLPSDRFSAERTGGSVSTLTIQRTQQEDSAVYLCASSPRTGAGSPLHFGNGTRLTVT.

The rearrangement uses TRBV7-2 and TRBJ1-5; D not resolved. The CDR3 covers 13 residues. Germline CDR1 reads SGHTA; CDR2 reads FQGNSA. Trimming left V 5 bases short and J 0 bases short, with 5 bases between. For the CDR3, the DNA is TGTGCCAGCAGCCGGGATAGCAATCAGCCCCAGCATTTT. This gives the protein CASSRDSNQPQHF.

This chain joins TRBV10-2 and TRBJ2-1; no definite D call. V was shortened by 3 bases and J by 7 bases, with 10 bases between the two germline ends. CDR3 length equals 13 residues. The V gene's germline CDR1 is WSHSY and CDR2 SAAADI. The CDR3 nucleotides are TGCGCCAGCAGTGAACCCCTAGTTAATGAGCAGTTCTTC. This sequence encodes CASSEPLVNEQFF.

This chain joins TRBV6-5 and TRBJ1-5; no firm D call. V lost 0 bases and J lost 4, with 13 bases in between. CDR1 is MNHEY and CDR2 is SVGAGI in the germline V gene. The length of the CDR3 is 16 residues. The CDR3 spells CASSYSGGDRNQPQHF. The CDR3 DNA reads TGTGCCAGCAGTTACTCAGGCGGGGATCGGAATCAGCCCCAGCATTTT.

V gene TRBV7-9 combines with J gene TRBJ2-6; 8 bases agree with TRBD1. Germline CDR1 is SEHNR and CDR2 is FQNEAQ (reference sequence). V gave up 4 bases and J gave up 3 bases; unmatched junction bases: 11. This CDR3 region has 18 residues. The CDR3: CASSSIQGARYGANVLTF. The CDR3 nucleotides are TGTGCCAGCAGCTCGATCCAGGGGGCGCGGTATGGGGCCAACGTCCTGACTTTC.

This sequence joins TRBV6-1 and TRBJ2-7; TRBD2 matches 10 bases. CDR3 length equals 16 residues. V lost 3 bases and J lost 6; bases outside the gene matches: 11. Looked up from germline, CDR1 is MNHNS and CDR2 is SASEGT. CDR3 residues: CASSDRVGLAMGEQYF. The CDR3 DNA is TGTGCCAGCAGTGACAGGGTGGGACTAGCGATGGGCGAGCAGTACTTC.

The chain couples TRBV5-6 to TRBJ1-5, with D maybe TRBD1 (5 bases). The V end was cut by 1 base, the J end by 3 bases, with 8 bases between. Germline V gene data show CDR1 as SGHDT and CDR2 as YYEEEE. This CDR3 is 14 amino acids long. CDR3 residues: CASSLRGFNQPQHF. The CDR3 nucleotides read TGTGCCAGCAGCTTGAGGGGCTTCAATCAGCCCCAGCATTTT.

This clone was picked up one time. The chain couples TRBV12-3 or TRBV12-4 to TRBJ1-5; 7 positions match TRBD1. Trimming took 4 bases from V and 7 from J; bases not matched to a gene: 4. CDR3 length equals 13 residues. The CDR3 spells CASSSGGIQPQHF. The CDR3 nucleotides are TGTGCCAGCAGTTCAGGGGGGATCCAGCCCCAGCATTTT.

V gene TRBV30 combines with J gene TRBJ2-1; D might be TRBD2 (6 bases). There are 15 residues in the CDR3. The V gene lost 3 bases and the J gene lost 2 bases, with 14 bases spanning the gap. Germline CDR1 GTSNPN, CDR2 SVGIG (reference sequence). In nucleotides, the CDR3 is TGTGCCTGGAGCAGAGGAGGGAAGGCCTACAATGAGCAGTTCTTC. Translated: CAWSRGGKAYNEQFF.

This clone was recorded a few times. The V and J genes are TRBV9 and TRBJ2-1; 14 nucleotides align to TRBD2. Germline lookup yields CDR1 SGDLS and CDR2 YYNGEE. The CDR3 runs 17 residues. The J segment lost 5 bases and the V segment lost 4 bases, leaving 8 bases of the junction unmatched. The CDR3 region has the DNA TGTGCCAGCAGCCTAAGACTAGCGGGGGGGCTGGACAATGAGCAGTTCTTC. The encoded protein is CASSLRLAGGLDNEQFF.

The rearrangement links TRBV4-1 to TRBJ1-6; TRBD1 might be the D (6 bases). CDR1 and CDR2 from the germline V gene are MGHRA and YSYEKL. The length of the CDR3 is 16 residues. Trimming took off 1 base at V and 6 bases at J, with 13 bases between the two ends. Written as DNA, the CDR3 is TGCGCCAGCAGCCAAGTTGGGGGCCTTGGTAATTCACCCCTCCACTTT. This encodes CASSQVGGLGNSPLHF.

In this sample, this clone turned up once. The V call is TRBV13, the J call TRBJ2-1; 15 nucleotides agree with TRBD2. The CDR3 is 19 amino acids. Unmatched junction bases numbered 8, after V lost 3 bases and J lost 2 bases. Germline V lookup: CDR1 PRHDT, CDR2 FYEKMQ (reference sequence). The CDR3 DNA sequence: TGTGCCAGCAGCTTGTCCGGGACTAGCGGGAGGACCCCCTACAATGAGCAGTTCTTC. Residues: CASSLSGTSGRTPYNEQFF.

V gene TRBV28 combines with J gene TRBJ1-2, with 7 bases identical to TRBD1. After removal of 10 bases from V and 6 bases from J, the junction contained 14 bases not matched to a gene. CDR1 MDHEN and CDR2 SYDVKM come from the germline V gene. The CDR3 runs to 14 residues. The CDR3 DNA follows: TGTGCCACCGAGATCCTGGGCAGGGGGAATGGCTACACCTTC. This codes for CATEILGRGNGYTF.

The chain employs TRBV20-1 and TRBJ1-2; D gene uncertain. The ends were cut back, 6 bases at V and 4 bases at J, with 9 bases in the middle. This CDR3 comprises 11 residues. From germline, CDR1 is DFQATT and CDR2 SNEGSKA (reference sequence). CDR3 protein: CSAHPSYGYTF. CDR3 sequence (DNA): TGCAGTGCGCACCCGAGCTATGGCTACACCTTC.

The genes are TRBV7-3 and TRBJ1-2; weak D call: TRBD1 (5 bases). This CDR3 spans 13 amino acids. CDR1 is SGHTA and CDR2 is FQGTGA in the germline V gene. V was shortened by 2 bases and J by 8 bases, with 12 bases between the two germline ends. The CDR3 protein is CASSLGAGEGYTF. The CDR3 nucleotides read TGTGCCAGCAGCTTAGGGGCGGGGGAGGGCTACACCTTC.

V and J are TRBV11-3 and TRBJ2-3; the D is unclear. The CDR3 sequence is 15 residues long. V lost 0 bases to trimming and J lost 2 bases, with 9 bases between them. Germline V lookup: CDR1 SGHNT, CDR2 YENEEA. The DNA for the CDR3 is TGTGCCAGCAGCTTAGATGTGAGGTTCACAGATACGCAGTATTTT. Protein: CASSLDVRFTDTQYF.

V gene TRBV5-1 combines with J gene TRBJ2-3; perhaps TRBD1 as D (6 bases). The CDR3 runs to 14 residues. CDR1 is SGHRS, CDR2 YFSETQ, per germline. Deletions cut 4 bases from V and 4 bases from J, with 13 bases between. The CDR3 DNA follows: TGCGCCAGCAGCCCGACAAAGGGGGCAGATACGCAGTATTTT. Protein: CASSPTKGADTQYF.

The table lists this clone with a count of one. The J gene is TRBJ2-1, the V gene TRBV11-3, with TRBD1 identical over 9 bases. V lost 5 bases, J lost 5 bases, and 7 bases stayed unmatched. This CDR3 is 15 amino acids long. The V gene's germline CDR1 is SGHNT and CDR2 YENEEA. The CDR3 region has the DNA TGTGCCAGCAGCCCGACGGGACAGGGTCACAATGAGCAGTTCTTC. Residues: CASSPTGQGHNEQFF.

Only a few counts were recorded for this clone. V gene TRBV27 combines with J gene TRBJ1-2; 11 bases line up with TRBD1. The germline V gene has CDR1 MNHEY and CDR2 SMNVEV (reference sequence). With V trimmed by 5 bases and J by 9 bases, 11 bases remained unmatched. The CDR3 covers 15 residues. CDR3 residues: CASSNSDRGPLSYTF. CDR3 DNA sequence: TGTGCCAGCAGTAACTCGGACAGGGGGCCGTTGAGCTACACCTTC.

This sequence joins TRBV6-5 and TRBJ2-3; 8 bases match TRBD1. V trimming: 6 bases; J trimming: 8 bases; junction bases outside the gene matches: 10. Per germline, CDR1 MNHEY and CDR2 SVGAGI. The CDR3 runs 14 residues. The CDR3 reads CASRDDRGRGTQYF. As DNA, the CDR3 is TGTGCCAGCAGGGACGACAGGGGAAGGGGTACGCAGTATTTT.

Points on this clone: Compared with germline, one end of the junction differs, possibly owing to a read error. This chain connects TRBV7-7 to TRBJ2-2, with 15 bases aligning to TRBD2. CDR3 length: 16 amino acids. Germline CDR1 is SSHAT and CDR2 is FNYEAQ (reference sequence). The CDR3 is CASSFGLAGGDGELFF. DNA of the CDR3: TGTGCTAGCAGCTTCGGACTAGCGGGAGGGGACGGGGAGCTGTTTTTT.

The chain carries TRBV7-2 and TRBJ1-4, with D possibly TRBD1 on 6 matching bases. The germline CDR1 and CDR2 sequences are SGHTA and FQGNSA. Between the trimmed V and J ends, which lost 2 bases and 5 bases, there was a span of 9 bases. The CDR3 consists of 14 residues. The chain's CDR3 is CASSLRTVNEKLFF. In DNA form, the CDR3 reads TGTGCCAGCAGCTTACGGACAGTCAATGAAAAACTGTTTTTT.

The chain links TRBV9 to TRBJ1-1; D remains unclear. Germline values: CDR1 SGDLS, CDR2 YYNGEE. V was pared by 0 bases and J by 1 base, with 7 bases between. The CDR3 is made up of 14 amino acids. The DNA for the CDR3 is TGTGCCAGCAGCGTAGTAACGGGGAACACTGAAGCTTTCTTT. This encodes CASSVVTGNTEAFF.

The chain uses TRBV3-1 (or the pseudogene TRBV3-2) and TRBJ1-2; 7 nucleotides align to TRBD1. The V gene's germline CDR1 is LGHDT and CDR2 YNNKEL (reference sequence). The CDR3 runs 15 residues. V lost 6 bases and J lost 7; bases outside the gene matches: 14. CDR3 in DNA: TGTGCCAGCAGGCTAGGGGGCGCCCTCTCAAGTGGCTACACCTTC. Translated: CASRLGGALSSGYTF.

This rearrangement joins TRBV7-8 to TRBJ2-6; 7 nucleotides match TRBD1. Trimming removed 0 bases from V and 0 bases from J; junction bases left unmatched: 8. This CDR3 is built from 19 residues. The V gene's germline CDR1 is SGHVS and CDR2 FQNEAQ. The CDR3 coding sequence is TGTGCCAGCAGCTTAGCGCTGGGACAGACCCGCTCTGGGGCCAACGTCCTGACTTTC. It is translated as CASSLALGQTRSGANVLTF.

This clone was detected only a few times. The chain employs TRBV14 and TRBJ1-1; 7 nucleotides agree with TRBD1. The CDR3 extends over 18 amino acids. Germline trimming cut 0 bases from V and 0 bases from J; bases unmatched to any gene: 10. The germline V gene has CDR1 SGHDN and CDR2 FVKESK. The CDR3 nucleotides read TGTGCCAGCAGCCAAGATCTGGCGACAGGGTACCTGAACACTGAAGCTTTCTTT. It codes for CASSQDLATGYLNTEAFF.

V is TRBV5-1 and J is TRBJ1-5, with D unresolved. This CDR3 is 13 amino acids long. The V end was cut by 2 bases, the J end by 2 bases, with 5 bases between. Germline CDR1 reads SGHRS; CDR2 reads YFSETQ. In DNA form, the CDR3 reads TGCGCCAGCAGCTTAGCGGGCAATCAGCCCCAGCATTTT. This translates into CASSLAGNQPQHF.

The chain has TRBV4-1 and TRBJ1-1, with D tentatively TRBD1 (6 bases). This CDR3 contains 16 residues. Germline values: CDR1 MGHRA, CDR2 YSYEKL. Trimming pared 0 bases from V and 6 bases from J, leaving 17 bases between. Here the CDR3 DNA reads TGCGCCAGCAGCCAAGAAGGGTTACAGGGTCGGGCTGAAGCTTTCTTT. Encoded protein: CASSQEGLQGRAEAFF.

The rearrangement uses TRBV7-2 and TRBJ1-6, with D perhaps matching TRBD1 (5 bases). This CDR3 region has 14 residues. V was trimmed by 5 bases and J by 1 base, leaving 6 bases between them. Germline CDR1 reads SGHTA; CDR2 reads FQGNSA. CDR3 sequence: CASSKGSYNSPLHF. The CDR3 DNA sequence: TGTGCCAGCAGCAAGGGGTCCTATAATTCACCCCTCCACTTT. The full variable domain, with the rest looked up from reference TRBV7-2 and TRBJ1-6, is GAGVSQSPSNKVTEKGKDVELRCDPISGHTALYWYRQSLGQGLEFLIYFQGNSAPDKSGLPSDRFSAERTGGSVSTLTIQRTQQEDSAVYLCASSKGSYNSPLHFGNGTRLTVT.